This T cell receptor (beta chain) is from a study of T cell repertoires in cytomegalovirus infection. Worth noting for this clonotype: What it binds is not known.

Trimming took 3 bases from V and 4 from J; bases not matched to a gene: 7. The CDR3 totals 14 residues. Germline CDR1 and CDR2: DFQATT and SNEGSKA (reference sequence). TCRdb redid the calling of the reads with MiXCR, one entry per CDR3 protein. The table has tens of thousands of distinct CDR3 sequences, approximately 20% seen once. The chain couples TRBV20-1 to TRBJ2-5, with 8 bases identical to TRBD2. Input material: PBMCs, sequenced either directly or after in vitro stimulation (not recorded which). This receptor was obtained from a human donor in good health (CMV status not recorded). Some clones in this sample may be carry-over from other donors' samples. The CDR3 loop reads CSASGRARGETQYF. In DNA, the CDR3 is TGCAGTGCTAGCGGGAGGGCCCGGGGAGAGACCCAGTACTTC.